The TCR beta chain under discussion was sequenced for a study of cytomegalovirus exposure and HLA in healthy donors. Whole-study results and caveats: In a later analysis, a missense DCLRE1C variant was linked to TCR beta V- and J-gene trimming.

Notes on this clone: The target antigen is unknown.

Germline CDR1 and CDR2: SGHNT and YENEEA. The ends lost 1 base at V and 3 bases at J; junction bases unmatched: 3. CDR3 length: 15 residues. Amplification used 60 Vbeta primers and 13 Jbeta primers. Original processing methods: Later work found roughly 80 million unique TCR beta chains, with approximately 12 million shared. Using immunoSEQ multiplex PCR, the repertoire was profiled, and TCRdb retains in-frame clones only, with some absent. V, J and clone size are those of that table, while D and trimming were read from the DNA. The data show 85,000 to 100,000 clones, with around 90% seen just once and around 2.5% held by the top ten. Whereas donors were nominally healthy upon sampling, unrecorded immune exposures were probable.

The V and J genes are TRBV11-3 and TRBJ2-1; 7 bases agree with TRBD1. The sample comprised PBMCs. The origin of this receptor is a man younger than 35 in good health and CMV-seronegative. The CDR3 coding sequence is TGTGCCAGCAGCTTAGCGGGACAGAGCTACAATGAGCAGTTCTTC. Residues: CASSLAGQSYNEQFF.